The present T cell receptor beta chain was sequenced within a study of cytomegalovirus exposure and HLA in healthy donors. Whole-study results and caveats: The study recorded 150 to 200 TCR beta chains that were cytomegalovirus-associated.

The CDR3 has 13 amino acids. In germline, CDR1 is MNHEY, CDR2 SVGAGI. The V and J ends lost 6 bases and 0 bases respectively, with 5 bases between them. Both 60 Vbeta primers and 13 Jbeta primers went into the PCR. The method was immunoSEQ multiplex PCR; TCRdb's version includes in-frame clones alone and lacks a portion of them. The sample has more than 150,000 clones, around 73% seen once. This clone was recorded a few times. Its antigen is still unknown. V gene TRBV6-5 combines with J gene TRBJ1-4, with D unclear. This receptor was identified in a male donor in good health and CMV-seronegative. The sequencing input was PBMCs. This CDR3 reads CASSSSTNEKLFF. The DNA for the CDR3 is TGTGCCAGCAGCTCCTCAACTAATGAAAAACTGTTTTTT.